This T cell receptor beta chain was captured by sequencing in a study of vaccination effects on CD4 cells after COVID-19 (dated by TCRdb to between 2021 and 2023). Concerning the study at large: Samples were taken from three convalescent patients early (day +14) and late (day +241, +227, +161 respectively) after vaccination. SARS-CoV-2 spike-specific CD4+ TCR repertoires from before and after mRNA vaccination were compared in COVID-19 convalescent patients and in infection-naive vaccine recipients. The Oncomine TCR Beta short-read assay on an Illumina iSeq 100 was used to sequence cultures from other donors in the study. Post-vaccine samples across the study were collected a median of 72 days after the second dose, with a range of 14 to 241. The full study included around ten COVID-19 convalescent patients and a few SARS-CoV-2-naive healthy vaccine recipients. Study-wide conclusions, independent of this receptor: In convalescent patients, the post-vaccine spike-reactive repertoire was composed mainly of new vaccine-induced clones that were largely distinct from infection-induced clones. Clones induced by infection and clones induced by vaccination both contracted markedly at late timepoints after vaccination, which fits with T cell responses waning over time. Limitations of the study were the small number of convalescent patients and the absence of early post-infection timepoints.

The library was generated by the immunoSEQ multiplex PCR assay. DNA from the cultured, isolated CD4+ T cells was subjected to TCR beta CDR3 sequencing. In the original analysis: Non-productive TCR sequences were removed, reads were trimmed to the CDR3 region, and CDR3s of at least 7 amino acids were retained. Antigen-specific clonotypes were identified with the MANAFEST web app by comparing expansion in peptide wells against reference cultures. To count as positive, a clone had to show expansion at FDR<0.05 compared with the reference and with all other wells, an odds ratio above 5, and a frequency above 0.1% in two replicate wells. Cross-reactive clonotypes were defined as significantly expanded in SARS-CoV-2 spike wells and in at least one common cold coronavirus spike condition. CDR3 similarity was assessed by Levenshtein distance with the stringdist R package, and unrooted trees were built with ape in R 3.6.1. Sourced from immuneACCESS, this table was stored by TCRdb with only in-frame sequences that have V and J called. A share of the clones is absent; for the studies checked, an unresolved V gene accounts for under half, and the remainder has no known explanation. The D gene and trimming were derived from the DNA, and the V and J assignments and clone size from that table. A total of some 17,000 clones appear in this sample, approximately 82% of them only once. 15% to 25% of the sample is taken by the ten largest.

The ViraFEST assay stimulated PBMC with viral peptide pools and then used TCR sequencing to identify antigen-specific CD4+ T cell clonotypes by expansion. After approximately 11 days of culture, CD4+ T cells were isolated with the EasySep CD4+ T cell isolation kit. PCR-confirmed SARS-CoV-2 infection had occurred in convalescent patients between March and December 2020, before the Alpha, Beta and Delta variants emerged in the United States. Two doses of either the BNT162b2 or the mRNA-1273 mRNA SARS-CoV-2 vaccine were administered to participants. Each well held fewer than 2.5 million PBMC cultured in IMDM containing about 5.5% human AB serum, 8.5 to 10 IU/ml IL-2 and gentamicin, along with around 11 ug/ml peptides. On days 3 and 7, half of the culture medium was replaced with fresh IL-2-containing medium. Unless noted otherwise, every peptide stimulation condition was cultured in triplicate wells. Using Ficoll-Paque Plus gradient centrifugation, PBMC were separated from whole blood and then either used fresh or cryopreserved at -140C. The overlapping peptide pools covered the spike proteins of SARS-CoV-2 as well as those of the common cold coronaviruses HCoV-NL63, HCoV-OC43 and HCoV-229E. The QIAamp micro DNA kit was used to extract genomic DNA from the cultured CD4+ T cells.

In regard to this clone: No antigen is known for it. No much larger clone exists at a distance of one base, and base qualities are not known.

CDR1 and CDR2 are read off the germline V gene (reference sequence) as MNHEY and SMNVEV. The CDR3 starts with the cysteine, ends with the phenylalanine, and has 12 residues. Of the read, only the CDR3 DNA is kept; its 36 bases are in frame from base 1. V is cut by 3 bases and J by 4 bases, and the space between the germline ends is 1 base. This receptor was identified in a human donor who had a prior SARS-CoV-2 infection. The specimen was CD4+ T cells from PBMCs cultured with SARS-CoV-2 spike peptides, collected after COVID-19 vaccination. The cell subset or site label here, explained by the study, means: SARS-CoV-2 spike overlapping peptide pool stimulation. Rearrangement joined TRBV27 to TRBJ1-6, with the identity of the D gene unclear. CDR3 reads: CASSFYNSPLHF. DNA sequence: TGTGCCAGCAGTTTTTATAATTCACCCCTCCACTTT.